The entry below describes one T cell receptor beta chain. Its antigen is unknown. CDR3 length: 15 amino acids. The V and J ends lost 8 bases and 2 bases, in that order; junction bases with no gene match: 10. Per the germline V gene, CDR1 is GTSNPN and CDR2 is SVGIG (reference sequence). The sample originates from a study of cytomegalovirus exposure and HLA in healthy donors. PCR was performed using 60 Vbeta and 13 Jbeta primers. Only in-frame clones appear in the TCRdb table, and some are missing; sequencing was by immunoSEQ multiplex PCR. The sample lists more than 85,000 clones; approximately 73% were seen once. Points from the study as a whole: Common viral pathogens were later found to be apparently linked to several of the most significant clusters.

The sample taken for sequencing was PBMCs. This chain connects TRBV30 to TRBJ1-3; 9 bases are a match to TRBD1. The receptor was isolated from a woman in her 50s in good health and CMV-seropositive. In nucleotides, the CDR3 is TGTGCCCGCTCGGGGGACAGGGCGGCTGGAAACACCATATATTTT. Its protein product is CARSGDRAAGNTIYF.